This T cell receptor (beta chain) emerged from a study of cytomegalovirus exposure and HLA in healthy donors. Study-wide points: Most TCR sequences showed up rarely, but some public TCRs showed up in many donors. The sole available immune exposure information was CMV serostatus.

On this clone: Antigen unknown.

Each donor's status was that of a healthy bone marrow donor. There were likely unrecorded immune exposures, though donors were nominally healthy when sampled. This CDR3 comprises 13 residues. The V end lost 6 bases, the J end lost 0 bases, and 8 bases lay between the germline ends. Germline values: CDR1 SGHTA, CDR2 FQGNSA. In the PCR, 60 Vbeta and 13 Jbeta primers were used. TCRdb's table, derived via immunoSEQ multiplex PCR, lists solely in-frame clones and lacks some. Among more than 150,000 clones listed, 78% were seen once. The chain carries TRBV7-2 and TRBJ2-5; D not certain. The sequencing sample was made of PBMCs. The clonotype was recovered from a woman aged 25 to 39 in good health and CMV-seropositive. CDR3 residues: CASSPDYQETQYF. DNA of the CDR3: TGTGCCAGCAGTCCTGACTACCAAGAGACCCAGTACTTC. The complete variable domain, with remaining parts taken from reference TRBV7-2 and TRBJ2-5, reads GAGVSQSPSNKVTEKGKDVELRCDPISGHTALYWYRQSLGQGLEFLIYFQGNSAPDKSGLPSDRFSAERTGGSVSTLTIQRTQQEDSAVYLCASSPDYQETQYFGPGTRLLVL.